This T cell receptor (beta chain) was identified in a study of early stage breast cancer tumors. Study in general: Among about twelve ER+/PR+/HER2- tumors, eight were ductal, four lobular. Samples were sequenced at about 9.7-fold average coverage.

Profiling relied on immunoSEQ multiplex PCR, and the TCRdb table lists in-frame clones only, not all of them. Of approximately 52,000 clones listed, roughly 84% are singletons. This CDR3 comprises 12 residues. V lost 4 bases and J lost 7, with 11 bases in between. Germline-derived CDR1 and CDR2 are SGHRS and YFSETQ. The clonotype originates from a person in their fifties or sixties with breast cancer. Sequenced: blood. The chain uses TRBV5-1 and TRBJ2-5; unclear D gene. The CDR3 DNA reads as TGCGCCAGCAGCCCGGACGTGAGGACCCAGTACTTC. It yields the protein CASSPDVRTQYF.